The sequence of this T cell receptor (beta chain) was determined in a study of T cell repertoires in cytomegalovirus infection (dated by TCRdb to about 2019). For the wider study: Donor HLA type was relevant to the analysis, as public TCR beta signatures indicated carriage of CMV infection together with the matching HLA type. Broader findings and caveats from the paper: In both this cohort and an independent cohort of some 370 donors, the cumulative frequency of public TCR beta family members distinguished carriers of CMV infection plus the relevant HLA type. The ex vivo response was dominated by HLA-C-restricted CMV-specific TCR beta clonotypes, and the single most frequent clonotype in two of eight donors was supplied by these HLA-C-restricted clonotypes.

Concerning this clonotype itself: What antigen it recognizes has not been identified. Per-base quality was not reported, and no clone a single base away is much larger than it.

Via the germline V gene, CDR1 is MDHEN and CDR2 SYDVKM. Its CDR3 holds 15 amino acids, cysteine through phenylalanine. Only the CDR3 DNA is retained, 45 bases long and in frame from the first base. The V end loses 6 bases and the J end loses 3 bases, and a stretch of 17 bases separates them. The sequencer listed for this sample is Illumina HiSeq 1500. TCRdb's own reprocessing of the public reads used fastp at Q25 and MiXCR and kept productive beta chains. Each CDR3 protein appears once, grouped with its most common genes and DNA. The sample has some 350,000 distinct CDR3 sequences on record, around 18% of them singletons. Jointly, the top ten make up less than 9.5% of the sample.

The sample comprised PBMCs. The V and J segments used are TRBV28 and TRBJ1-2; the D gene remains uncertain. The TCR comes from a human donor in good health (CMV status not recorded). Some clones in this sample may be carry-over from other donors' samples. The nucleotide sequence reads TGTGCCAGCAGGGGCTTTGGCAGGACCGACTATGGCTACACCTTC. This encodes CASRGFGRTDYGYTF.